The entry that follows covers one TCR beta chain sequence. The antigen remains unidentified. The data derive from a study of T cell responses to AZD1222 COVID-19 vaccine. Whole-study findings and limits: Clonal diversity was possibly underestimated, and the donors were mostly white British, with more females. Epitopes outside B.1.351 and B.1.1.7 mutated regions reportedly drew nearly half of spike TCRs.

Assay: immunoSEQ multiplex PCR; the TCRdb copy retains only in-frame clones and omits some. Here the sample spans fewer than 200,000 clones, 88% being singletons. This TCR was sampled from an adult who received the AZD1222 COVID-19 vaccine. The source material was peripheral blood, sampled 28 days after the second AZD1222 dose.

The CDR3 DNA reads TGTGCCAGCAGTTCCGGGACAGAAAGACATCAGCCCCAGCATTTT. This translates into CASSSGTERHQPQHF. The J gene is TRBJ1-5, the V gene TRBV2; 7 bases agree with TRBD1. CDR1 is SNHLY, CDR2 FYNNEI, per germline. This CDR3 contains 15 residues. J gave up 5 bases and V 5 bases, and 9 bases lay outside the gene matches.